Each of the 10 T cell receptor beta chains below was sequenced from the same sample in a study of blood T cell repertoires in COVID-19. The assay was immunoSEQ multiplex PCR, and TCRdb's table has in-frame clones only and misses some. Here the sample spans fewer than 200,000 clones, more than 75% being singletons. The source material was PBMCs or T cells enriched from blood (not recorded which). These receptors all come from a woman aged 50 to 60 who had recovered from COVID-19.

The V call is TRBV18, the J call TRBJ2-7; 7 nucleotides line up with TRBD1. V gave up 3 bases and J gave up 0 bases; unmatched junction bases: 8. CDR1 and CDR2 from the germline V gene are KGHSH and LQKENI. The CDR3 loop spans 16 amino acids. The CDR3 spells CASSPNTGDLSYEQYF. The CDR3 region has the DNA TGTGCCAGCTCACCCAATACAGGGGACCTCTCCTACGAGCAGTACTTC.

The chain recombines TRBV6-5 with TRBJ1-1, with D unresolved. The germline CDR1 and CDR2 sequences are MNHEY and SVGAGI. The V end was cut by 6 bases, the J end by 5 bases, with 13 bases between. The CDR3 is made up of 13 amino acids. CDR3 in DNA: TGTGCCAGCAGCTTGCGAAAAGCTACTGAAGCTTTCTTT. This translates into CASSLRKATEAFF.

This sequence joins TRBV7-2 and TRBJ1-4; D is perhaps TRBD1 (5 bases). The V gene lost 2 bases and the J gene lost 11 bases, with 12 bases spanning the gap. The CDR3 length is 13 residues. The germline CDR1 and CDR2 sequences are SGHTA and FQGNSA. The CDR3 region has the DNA TGTGCCAGCAGCTTACGGTGGGGGGAGAAACTGTTTTTT. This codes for CASSLRWGEKLFF.

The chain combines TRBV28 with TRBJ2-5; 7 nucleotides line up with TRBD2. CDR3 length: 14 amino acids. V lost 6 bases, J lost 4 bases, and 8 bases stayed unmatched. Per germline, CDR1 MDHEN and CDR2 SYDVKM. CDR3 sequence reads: CASRPLARGETQYF. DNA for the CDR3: TGTGCCAGCAGACCACTAGCGCGGGGAGAGACCCAGTACTTC.

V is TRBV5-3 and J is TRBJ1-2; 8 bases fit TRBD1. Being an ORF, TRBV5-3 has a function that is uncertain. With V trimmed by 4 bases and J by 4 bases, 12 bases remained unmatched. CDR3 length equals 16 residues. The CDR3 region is CARSPTLSGTGYGYTF. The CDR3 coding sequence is TGTGCCAGAAGCCCAACCCTTTCCGGGACAGGCTATGGCTACACCTTC.

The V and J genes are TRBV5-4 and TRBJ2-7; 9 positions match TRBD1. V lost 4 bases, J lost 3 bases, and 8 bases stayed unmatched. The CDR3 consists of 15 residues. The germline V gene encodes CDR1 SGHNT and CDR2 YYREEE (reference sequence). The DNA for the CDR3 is TGTGCCAGCAGCAAGGGACAGGGAATGGGCTACGAGCAGTACTTC. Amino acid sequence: CASSKGQGMGYEQYF.

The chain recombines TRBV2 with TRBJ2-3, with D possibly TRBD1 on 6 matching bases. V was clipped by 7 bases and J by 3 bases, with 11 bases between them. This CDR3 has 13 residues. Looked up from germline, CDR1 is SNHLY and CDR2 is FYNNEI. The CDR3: CASTVRGTDTQYF. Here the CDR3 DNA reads TGTGCCAGCACCGTAAGGGGGACAGATACGCAGTATTTT.

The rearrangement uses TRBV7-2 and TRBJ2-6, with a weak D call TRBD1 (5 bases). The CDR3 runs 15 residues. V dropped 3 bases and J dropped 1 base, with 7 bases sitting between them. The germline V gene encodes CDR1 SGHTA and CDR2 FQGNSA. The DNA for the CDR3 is TGTGCCAGCAGCTTTCAGGGTTCTGGGGCCAACGTCCTGACTTTC. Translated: CASSFQGSGANVLTF.

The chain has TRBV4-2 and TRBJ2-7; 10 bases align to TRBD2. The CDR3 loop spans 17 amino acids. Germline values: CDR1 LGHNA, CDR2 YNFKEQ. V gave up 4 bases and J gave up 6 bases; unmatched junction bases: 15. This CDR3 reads CASSRKPTLAGDVEQYF. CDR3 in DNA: TGTGCCAGCAGCCGAAAACCGACTCTAGCGGGAGACGTCGAGCAGTACTTC.

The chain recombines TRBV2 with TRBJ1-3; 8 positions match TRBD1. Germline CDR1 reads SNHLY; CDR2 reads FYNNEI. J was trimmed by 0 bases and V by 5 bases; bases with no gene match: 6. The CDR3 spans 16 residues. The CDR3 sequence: CASSRDRPSSGNTIYF. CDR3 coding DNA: TGTGCCAGCAGTCGGGACAGGCCTTCCTCTGGAAACACCATATATTTT. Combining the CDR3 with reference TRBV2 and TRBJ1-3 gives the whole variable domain EPEVTQTPSHQVTQMGQEVILRCVPISNHLYFYWYRQILGQKVEFLVSFYNNEISEKSEIFDDQFSVERPDGSNFTLKIRSTKLEDSAMYFCASSRDRPSSGNTIYFGEGSWLTVV.